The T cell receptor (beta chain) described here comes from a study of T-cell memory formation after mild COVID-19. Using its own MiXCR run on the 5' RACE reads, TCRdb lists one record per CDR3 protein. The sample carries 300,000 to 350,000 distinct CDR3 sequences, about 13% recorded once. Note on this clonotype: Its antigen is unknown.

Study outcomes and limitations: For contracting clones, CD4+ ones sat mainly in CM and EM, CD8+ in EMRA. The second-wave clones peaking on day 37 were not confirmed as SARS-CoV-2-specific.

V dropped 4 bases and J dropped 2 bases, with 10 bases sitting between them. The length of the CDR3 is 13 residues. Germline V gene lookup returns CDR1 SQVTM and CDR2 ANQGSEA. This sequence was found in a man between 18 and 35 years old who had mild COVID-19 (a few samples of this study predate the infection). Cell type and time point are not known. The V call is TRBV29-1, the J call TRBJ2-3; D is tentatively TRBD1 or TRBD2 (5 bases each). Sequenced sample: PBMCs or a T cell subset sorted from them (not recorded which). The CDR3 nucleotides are TGCAGCGTTGCCGGGGCCTACACAGATACGCAGTATTTT. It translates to CSVAGAYTDTQYF.